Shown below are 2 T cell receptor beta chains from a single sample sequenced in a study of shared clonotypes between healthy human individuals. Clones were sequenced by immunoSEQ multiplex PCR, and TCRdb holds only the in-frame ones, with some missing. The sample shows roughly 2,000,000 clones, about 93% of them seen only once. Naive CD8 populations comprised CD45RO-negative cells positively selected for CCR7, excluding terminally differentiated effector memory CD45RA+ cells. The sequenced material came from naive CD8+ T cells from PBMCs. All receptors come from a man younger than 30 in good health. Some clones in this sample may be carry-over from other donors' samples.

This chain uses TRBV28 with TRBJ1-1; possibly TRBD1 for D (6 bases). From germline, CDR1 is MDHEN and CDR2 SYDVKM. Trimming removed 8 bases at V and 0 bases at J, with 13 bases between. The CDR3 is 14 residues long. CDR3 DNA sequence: TGTGCCAGCGAGGGTACAGGGATGAACACTGAAGCTTTCTTT. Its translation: CASEGTGMNTEAFF.

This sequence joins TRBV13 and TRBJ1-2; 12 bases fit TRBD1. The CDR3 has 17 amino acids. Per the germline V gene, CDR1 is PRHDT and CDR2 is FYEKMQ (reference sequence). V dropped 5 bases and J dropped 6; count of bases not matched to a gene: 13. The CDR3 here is CASSSTRWGQGAHGYTF. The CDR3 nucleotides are TGTGCCAGCAGCAGTACGAGATGGGGACAGGGGGCGCATGGCTACACCTTC.